The 26 T cell receptor beta chains given below trace back to one sample, sequenced in a study of CD8 T cells in ankylosing spondylitis. Each CDR3 protein is one row after TCRdb ran MiXCR on the 5' RACE reads. The sample yields about 64,000 distinct CDR3 sequences, 6.2% seen once. The sequenced sample was synovial fluid, either unsorted or a sorted T cell fraction (not recorded which). These receptors were obtained from a male donor with ankylosing spondylitis.

At least ten counts were recorded for this clonotype. The V and J genes are TRBV20-1 and TRBJ2-1, with no clear D. This CDR3 has 11 residues. Germline V gene data show CDR1 as DFQATT and CDR2 as SNEGSKA (reference sequence). Trimming cost V 2 bases and J 8 bases, with 7 bases left between them. The CDR3 DNA sequence: TGCAGTGCTAGAACTACCTATGAGCAGTTCTTC. Its protein is CSARTTYEQFF.

A few counts support this clonotype. The CDR3, as DNA: TGTGCCAGCAGCCTCGGGAGCGGGAGGGAGGAGACCCAGTACTTC. It yields the protein CASSLGSGREETQYF. This chain connects TRBV11-2 to TRBJ2-5; 10 bases are a match to TRBD2. Germline CDR1 is SGHAT and CDR2 is FQNNGV. This CDR3 spans 15 amino acids. The junction had 8 bases not matched to a gene; V was cut back by 5 bases and J by 5 bases.

This clonotype occurred many times. The chain uses TRBV6-1 and TRBJ2-2; TRBD1 matches at 12 bases. Trimming took 8 bases from V and 5 from J; bases not matched to a gene: 9. The CDR3 contains 16 residues. Germline CDR1 reads MNHNS; CDR2 reads SASEGT. The CDR3 DNA sequence: TGTGCCAGCCGGTGGGGGGACAGGGGGCTTACCGGGGAGCTGTTTTTT. It translates to CASRWGDRGLTGELFF.

Many counts were recorded for this clonotype. The chain has TRBV18 and TRBJ2-3; the D is unclear. Trimming removed 3 bases from V and 5 bases from J, with 3 bases in between. This CDR3 is 11 amino acids long. Germline assignment: CDR1 KGHSH and CDR2 LQKENI. CDR3 amino acids: CASSPEDTQYF. The CDR3 DNA is TGTGCCAGCTCACCGGAAGATACGCAGTATTTT.

Many counts were recorded for this clonotype. The chain has TRBV18 and TRBJ1-2, with D tentatively TRBD1 (6 bases). Germline values: CDR1 KGHSH, CDR2 LQKENI. The V end was cut by 1 base, the J end by 8 bases, with 11 bases between. There are 13 residues in the CDR3. The CDR3 sequence is CASSPRTDGGYTF. The CDR3 bases are TGTGCCAGCTCACCACGGACAGACGGCGGCTACACCTTC.

This clonotype was seen only a few times. This chain uses TRBV5-6 with TRBJ2-7; possibly TRBD1 for D (5 bases). The CDR3 consists of 13 residues. Germline V lookup: CDR1 SGHDT, CDR2 YYEEEE. Trimming removed 5 bases at V and 4 bases at J, with 13 bases between. The CDR3 coding sequence is TGTGCCAGCAGTCGCCCAGGGATATACGAGCAGTACTTC. Protein product: CASSRPGIYEQYF.

This clonotype was counted many times. This chain uses TRBV11-3 with TRBJ2-6; D possibly corresponds to TRBD1 (6 bases). This CDR3 region has 15 residues. V shed 3 bases and J shed 2 bases, with 8 bases lying between them. CDR1 SGHNT and CDR2 YENEEA come from the germline V gene. The CDR3 loop is CASSFRGTGANVLTF. The CDR3 DNA reads as TGTGCCAGCAGCTTTAGGGGGACTGGGGCCAACGTCCTGACTTTC.

At least ten counts were recorded for this clonotype. This sequence joins TRBV12-3 or TRBV12-4 and TRBJ2-1, with TRBD1 matching over 11 bases. J lost 0 bases, V lost 6 bases, and 1 base had no gene match. CDR3 length: 15 residues. CDR3 protein: CASRGTGGSYNEQFF. The CDR3 DNA follows: TGTGCCAGCAGGGGGACAGGGGGCTCCTACAATGAGCAGTTCTTC.

The table lists this clonotype with many counts. The chain couples TRBV20-1 to TRBJ2-4, with 7 bases identical to TRBD1. This CDR3 has 15 amino acids. The germline gives CDR1 DFQATT, CDR2 SNEGSKA (reference sequence). Unmatched junction bases numbered 6, after V lost 1 base and J lost 3 bases. CDR3: CSARGYRGGKNIQYF. The CDR3 bases are TGCAGTGCTAGAGGATACAGGGGCGGCAAAAACATTCAGTACTTC.

This clonotype has a count of ten or more. This chain joins TRBV24-1 and TRBJ2-3, with D unclear. The germline V gene has CDR1 KGHDR and CDR2 SFDVKD. Trimming took 4 bases from V and 4 from J, leaving 11 bases between them. This CDR3 spans 14 amino acids. The CDR3 here is CATSESPLSDTQYF. In DNA form, the CDR3 reads TGTGCCACCAGTGAGTCTCCCCTATCAGATACGCAGTATTTT.

There are many counts of this clonotype. The rearrangement uses TRBV3-1 and TRBJ2-6; maybe TRBD1 (6 bases). Trimming took 0 bases from V and 0 from J, leaving 9 bases between them. The CDR3 has 17 residues. CDR1 and CDR2 (germline): LGHDT, YNNKEL (reference sequence). The CDR3 protein is CASSQDRDNSGANVLTF. The CDR3 DNA reads as TGTGCCAGCAGCCAAGACCGGGACAACTCTGGGGCCAACGTCCTGACTTTC.

Points on this clonotype: This may come from a read error, since a much larger clone is one base off. This chain joins TRBV10-3 and TRBJ2-1, with a weak D call TRBD1 (5 bases). The CDR3 contains 15 residues. Germline values: CDR1 ENHRY, CDR2 SYGVKD. The CDR3 nucleotides are TGTGCCATCAGTGATCCCTTACGACAGTACAATGAGCGGTTCTTC. Translating gives CAISDPLRQYNERFF.

This clonotype was observed many times. This rearrangement joins TRBV5-5 to TRBJ1-2, with TRBD1 matching over 9 bases. V shed 0 bases, J shed 8 bases, and the junction held 5 bases outside the gene matches. Germline V lookup: CDR1 SGHKS, CDR2 YYEKEE (reference sequence). This CDR3 is built from 14 residues. The DNA of the CDR3 is TGTGCCAGCAGCTTGGAGGGACAGGGCGAAGGCTACACCTTC. Its translation: CASSLEGQGEGYTF. The full variable domain, completed using reference TRBV5-5 and TRBJ1-2, is DAGVTQSPTHLIKTRGQQVTLRCSPISGHKSVSWYQQVLGQGPQFIFQYYEKEERGRGNFPDRFSARQFPNYSSELNVNALLLGDSALYLCASSLEGQGEGYTFGSGTRLTVV.

This clonotype turned up a few times. The chain couples TRBV20-1 to TRBJ2-5; possibly TRBD2 for D (6 bases). Trimming removed 0 bases at V and 4 bases at J, with 15 bases between. Germline V gives CDR1 DFQATT, CDR2 SNEGSKA (reference sequence). CDR3 length equals 15 residues. Here the CDR3 DNA reads TGCAGTGCTAGAGATAGACTAGTTGGGGTAGAGACCCAGTACTTC. Translation: CSARDRLVGVETQYF.

This clonotype has ten or more counts. The chain uses TRBV12-3 or TRBV12-4 and TRBJ1-1, with 9 bases matching TRBD1. Losses at the gene ends were 4 bases for V and 7 bases for J; bases not matched to a gene: 10. This CDR3 contains 15 residues. The CDR3 loop reads CASSSENGQGNEAFF. The CDR3 DNA follows: TGTGCCAGCAGTTCGGAAAACGGACAGGGGAATGAAGCTTTCTTT.

This clonotype came up many times. J is TRBJ2-1 and V is TRBV5-1; no definite D call. The CDR3 length is 12 residues. CDR1 and CDR2 (germline): SGHRS, YFSETQ. V lost 6 bases and J 4 bases, leaving 8 bases between the germline ends. The CDR3 protein is CASTLSYNEQFF. CDR3 bases: TGCGCCAGCACCCTTAGTTACAATGAGCAGTTCTTC.

This clonotype was found a few times. The gene calls are TRBV5-1 and TRBJ2-5, with TRBD2 matching over 12 bases. CDR3 size: 18 residues. CDR1 is SGHRS and CDR2 is YFSETQ in the germline V gene. V was clipped by 2 bases and J by 0 bases; unmatched bases: 8. CDR3 region: CASSFKLAGGVYQETQYF. The CDR3 region has the DNA TGCGCCAGCAGCTTTAAGCTAGCGGGAGGGGTGTACCAAGAGACCCAGTACTTC. Full variable domain (rest looked up from reference TRBV5-1 and TRBJ2-5): KAGVTQTPRYLIKTRGQQVTLSCSPISGHRSVSWYQQTPGQGLQFLFEYFSETQRNKGNFPGRFSGRQFSNSRSEMNVSTLELGDSALYLCASSFKLAGGVYQETQYFGPGTRLLVL.

The chain has TRBV6-2 or TRBV6-3 and TRBJ2-1; tentatively, D is TRBD2 (6 bases). The CDR3 is 15 amino acids. The germline V and J ends were trimmed by 0 bases and 4 bases, with 10 bases remaining between them. Germline CDR1 is MNHEY and CDR2 is SVGEGT. CDR3 region: CASSYSSGLYNEQFF. CDR3 coding DNA: TGTGCCAGCAGTTACTCTAGCGGCTTATACAATGAGCAGTTCTTC.

The V gene is TRBV3-1, the J gene TRBJ2-1; D gene ambiguous. V lost 2 bases, J lost 7 bases, and 24 bases lay in between. The CDR3 has 18 amino acids. CDR1 LGHDT and CDR2 YNNKEL come from the germline V gene (reference sequence). This CDR3 reads CASSQYTPTPLLVNEQFF. For the CDR3, the DNA is TGTGCCAGCAGCCAATATACACCGACTCCTCTTCTGGTGAATGAGCAGTTCTTC.

This clonotype was picked up a small number of times. The rearrangement links TRBV20-1 to TRBJ2-5, with a tentative D call TRBD2 (7 bases). This CDR3 has 12 residues. CDR1 and CDR2 from the germline V gene are DFQATT and SNEGSKA (reference sequence). Here the CDR3 reads CTLRGGDETQYF. CDR3 coding DNA: TGCACCCTAAGGGGGGGAGACGAGACCCAGTACTTC.

This clonotype was counted ten times or more. The gene calls are TRBV27 and TRBJ1-2, with a possible D match to TRBD1 (6 bases). CDR3 size: 14 residues. The germline CDR1 and CDR2 sequences are MNHEY and SMNVEV (reference sequence). V was trimmed by 0 bases and J by 7 bases, leaving 12 bases between them. For the CDR3, the DNA is TGTGCCAGCAGTTTATCCCAGGGGACGAGTGGCTACACCTTC. Protein sequence: CASSLSQGTSGYTF.

This clonotype has only a few counts. The chain uses TRBV12-3 or TRBV12-4 and TRBJ1-5; D uncertain. The CDR3 covers 14 residues. Trimming left V 3 bases short and J 4 bases short, with 10 bases between. The DNA for the CDR3 is TGTGCCAGCAGTTTGGGGAGCAAAAATCAGCCCCAGCATTTT. Amino acid sequence: CASSLGSKNQPQHF.

This clonotype was observed many times. This rearrangement joins TRBV7-3 to TRBJ2-1; 13 nucleotides align to TRBD2. With 4 bases clipped from V and 6 bases from J, the junction kept 3 bases outside the gene matches. From germline, CDR1 is SGHTA and CDR2 FQGTGA. The CDR3 runs 15 residues. The chain's CDR3 is CASSSGLAGLNEQFF. The CDR3 DNA reads TGTGCCAGCAGCTCGGGACTAGCGGGACTCAATGAGCAGTTCTTC.

This clonotype is medium-sized (0.01 to 0.1%) by share. This CDR3 is CASSPGTFYEQYF. CDR3 nucleotides: TGTGCCAGCAGCCCGGGGACTTTTTACGAGCAGTACTTC. The V call is TRBV7-3, the J call TRBJ2-7; maybe TRBD2 (6 bases). V shed 5 bases and J shed 4 bases, with 12 bases lying between them. The CDR3 runs 13 residues. Germline V lookup: CDR1 SGHTA, CDR2 FQGTGA.

This clonotype has only a few counts. This rearrangement joins TRBV20-1 to TRBJ2-1; 9 bases fit TRBD2. The CDR3 runs 13 residues. V lost 6 bases and J lost 4; bases outside the gene matches: 4. The germline V gene has CDR1 DFQATT and CDR2 SNEGSKA (reference sequence). CDR3 DNA: TGCAGTGCGCGGGAGGGCCCGTACAATGAGCAGTTCTTC. This codes for CSAREGPYNEQFF.

This clonotype appeared a few times. The chain employs TRBV28 and TRBJ1-2, with D unclear. Trimming shortened V by 3 bases and J by 4 bases, and 6 bases separated the two germline ends. The germline CDR1 and CDR2 sequences are MDHEN and SYDVKM. This CDR3 region has 12 residues. The CDR3 loop is CASSFNAYGYTF. CDR3 DNA: TGTGCCAGCAGTTTCAATGCCTATGGCTACACCTTC.